This entry concerns a single T cell receptor (beta chain). The antigen remains unidentified. The data stem from a study of a mutant IDH1 vaccine in newly diagnosed glioma. About the research overall: Before enrollment, the patients had been treated with radiotherapy alone, temozolomide alone, or both together. Most of them had received both.

Germline values: CDR1 SQVTM, CDR2 ANQGSEA. With 6 bases removed from V and 0 bases from J, the gap between germline ends came to 15 bases. The CDR3 length is 15 residues. Produced via immunoSEQ multiplex PCR; TCRdb's table is partial and in-frame only. The sample has about 88,000 clones; about four fifths are singletons. Time point defined: baseline, week 1 (first vaccination visit). The treatment: pre-vaccination baseline after standard-of-care therapy. The donors' diagnosis was new WHO grade 3 or 4 astrocytoma that was IDH1-mutant and ATRX-lost. Notes on the study in general: Pseudoprogression showed no apparent link to changes in top peripheral T cell clonotypes. In 90% to 95% of patients, immune responses induced by the vaccine occurred.

Here the sequenced sample was PBMCs, taken from a glioma patient treated with radiotherapy, temozolomide or both. The rearrangement links TRBV29-1 to TRBJ1-3; the D is unclear. This receptor was obtained from a man aged 40-55 years with glioma. Some clones in this sample may be carry-over from other donors' samples. CDR3 bases: TGCAGCGTAGGGAAGCTTAACTACTCTGGAAACACCATATATTTT. Its protein product is CSVGKLNYSGNTIYF.